This T cell receptor (beta chain) was recorded in a study of chemoradiotherapy in HPV16-positive cancers. CDR1 SGHRS and CDR2 YFSETQ come from the germline V gene. The CDR3 has 15 residues. V gave up 4 bases and J gave up 3 bases; unmatched junction bases: 8. TCRdb keeps only in-frame clones here, not all; method: immunoSEQ multiplex PCR. The repertoire holds around 22,000 clones, with 80% to 95% as singletons. The clonotype was recovered from a human donor with HPV-associated anogenital cancer. The sample was blood, taken from a patient who underwent chemoradiotherapy. The genes are TRBV5-1 and TRBJ2-7; 9 bases match TRBD2. The CDR3 loop reads CASSLTAGGNYEQYF. CDR3 bases: TGCGCCAGCAGCCTTACAGCGGGAGGAAACTACGAGCAGTACTTC.